Listed below are T cell receptor beta chains from one sample, sequenced in a study of CXCR3-negative and CXCR3-positive naive CD8 T cells. TCRdb re-called the 5' RACE reads; every CDR3 protein appears as one record, without DNA. This table lists around 60,000 distinct CDR3 sequences. Sequencing input: naive CXCR3+ CD8+ T cells from blood. The receptors were gathered from a human donor in good health. Some clones in this sample may be carry-over from other donors' samples. Both conserved end residues are part of each CDR3. Clone size appears in some rows only: once, few, many, or a class for an expanded clone.

CDR3 protein,J gene,V gene,clone size
CASSLVLGINTEAFF,TRBJ1-1,TRBV7-9,NA
CASSYLAGAYEQYF,TRBJ2-7,TRBV6-5,NA
CASSIWGQGRGETQYF,TRBJ2-5,TRBV7-9,NA
CASSQQWGAIETQYF,TRBJ2-5,TRBV7-9,NA
CASSPFGGAGTEAFF,TRBJ1-1,TRBV7-3,NA
CASTYGTAGYEQYF,TRBJ2-7,TRBV28,NA
CASSQDAGDNQPQHF,TRBJ1-5,TRBV4-3,medium-sized
CSARELGNTEAFF,TRBJ1-1,TRBV20-1,NA
CASSHPTSGDTGELFF,TRBJ2-2,TRBV4-1,NA
CASSFYMGQSRLGTGELFF,TRBJ2-2,TRBV5-6,NA
CASRGLTADYGYTF,TRBJ1-2,TRBV10-1,NA
CSARTGAIAYEQYF,TRBJ2-7,TRBV20-1,NA
CASSYRESSYNEQFF,TRBJ2-1,TRBV6-2/TRBV6-3,NA
CASSPYLAGEKETQYF,TRBJ2-5,TRBV27,NA
CASSPGANTEAFF,TRBJ1-1,TRBV12-3/TRBV12-4,NA
CASTTGSTEAFF,TRBJ1-1,TRBV6-5,NA
CASSLILGRTDTQYF,TRBJ2-3,TRBV7-8,NA
CSVERLGELFF,TRBJ2-2,TRBV29-1,NA
CASRTRAGGQPTGELFF,TRBJ2-2,TRBV7-8,NA
CGREAGDTGELFF,TRBJ2-2,TRBV5-1,NA
CASSPAGQFEQYF,TRBJ2-7,TRBV7-2,NA
CASSQTLAGGMQETQYF,TRBJ2-5,TRBV4-3,NA
CSVQTEINQPQHF,TRBJ1-5,TRBV29-1,NA
CASSIAGLPGELFF,TRBJ2-2,TRBV19,NA
CASSLMVGNTEAFF,TRBJ1-1,TRBV5-4,NA
CASSFNPLGLADPDTQYF,TRBJ2-3,TRBV7-9,NA
CASSSTLRTGPAGANVLTF,TRBJ2-6,TRBV28,NA
CASSQHTGFAYEQYF,TRBJ2-7,TRBV14,NA
CASSLGLAPQETQYF,TRBJ2-5,TRBV7-2,NA
CSARDMRVNYGYTF,TRBJ1-2,TRBV20-1,NA
CASSKGPASVEQFF,TRBJ2-1,TRBV21-1,NA
CASSQGGAGISGANVLTF,TRBJ2-6,TRBV4-3,NA